Following are 5 T cell receptor beta chains from one sample sequenced in a study of cytomegalovirus exposure and HLA in healthy donors. Primers: 60 Vbeta forward and 13 Jbeta reverse. Generated by immunoSEQ multiplex PCR, the TCRdb table keeps only in-frame clones and is missing some. The table for this sample gives 65,000 to 85,000 clones. Specimen: PBMCs. Every receptor here comes from an older woman in good health and CMV-seronegative.

CDR3 amino acids: CASSQGQGLYNSPLHF. Written as DNA, the CDR3 is TGCGCCAGCAGCCAAGGACAGGGCCTCTATAATTCACCCCTCCACTTT. The V gene is TRBV4-1, the J gene TRBJ1-6, with 7 bases aligning to TRBD1. The J segment lost 3 bases and the V segment lost 1 base, leaving 3 bases of the junction unmatched. This CDR3 contains 16 residues. Germline CDR1 reads MGHRA; CDR2 reads YSYEKL.

The V call is TRBV10-1, the J call TRBJ2-1; 13 nucleotides align to TRBD2. Germline V gives CDR1 WNHNN, CDR2 SYGVQD (reference sequence). J was trimmed by 0 bases and V by 7 bases; bases with no gene match: 12. The CDR3 extends over 19 amino acids. CDR3 coding DNA: TGCGCCAGCACACCCCGGAGGACTAGCGGGAGATACTCCTACAATGAGCAGTTCTTC. This codes for CASTPRRTSGRYSYNEQFF.

This chain uses TRBV5-1 with TRBJ2-7, with 10 bases that match TRBD1. The CDR3 loop spans 16 amino acids. Germline assignment: CDR1 SGHRS and CDR2 YFSETQ. V lost 4 bases and J lost 3; bases outside the gene matches: 10. CDR3 in DNA: TGCGCCAGCAGCGAGCCCGGGACAGGGGTGATCTACGAGCAGTACTTC. Its translation: CASSEPGTGVIYEQYF. The complete variable domain, with remaining parts taken from reference TRBV5-1 and TRBJ2-7, reads KAGVTQTPRYLIKTRGQQVTLSCSPISGHRSVSWYQQTPGQGLQFLFEYFSETQRNKGNFPGRFSGRQFSNSRSEMNVSTLELGDSALYLCASSEPGTGVIYEQYFGPGTRLTVT.

The CDR3 nucleotides read TGTGCCAGCAGCCAAATCGGACAGGCCGAAGCCAAAAACATTCAGTACTTC. Translating it yields CASSQIGQAEAKNIQYF. The chain carries TRBV5-4 and TRBJ2-4; 7 bases line up with TRBD1. The CDR3 totals 17 residues. The V and J ends lost 4 bases and 0 bases, in that order; junction bases with no gene match: 10. Germline CDR1 SGHNT, CDR2 YYREEE (reference sequence). Looking up the rest from reference TRBV5-4 and TRBJ2-4 gives the full variable domain: ETGVTQSPTHLIKTRGQQVTLRCSSQSGHNTVSWYQQALGQGPQFIFQYYREEENGRGNFPPRFSGLQFPNYSSELNVNALELDDSALYLCASSQIGQAEAKNIQYFGAGTRLSVL.

The chain is built from TRBV19 and TRBJ2-7, with D possibly matching TRBD2 (6 bases). V gave up 0 bases and J gave up 9 bases, with 12 bases separating them. The CDR3 is 13 amino acids. The germline CDR1 and CDR2 sequences are LNHDA and SQIVND (reference sequence). CDR3 residues: CASSIDREKGQYF. DNA of the CDR3: TGTGCCAGTAGTATAGATCGGGAGAAGGGGCAGTACTTC.